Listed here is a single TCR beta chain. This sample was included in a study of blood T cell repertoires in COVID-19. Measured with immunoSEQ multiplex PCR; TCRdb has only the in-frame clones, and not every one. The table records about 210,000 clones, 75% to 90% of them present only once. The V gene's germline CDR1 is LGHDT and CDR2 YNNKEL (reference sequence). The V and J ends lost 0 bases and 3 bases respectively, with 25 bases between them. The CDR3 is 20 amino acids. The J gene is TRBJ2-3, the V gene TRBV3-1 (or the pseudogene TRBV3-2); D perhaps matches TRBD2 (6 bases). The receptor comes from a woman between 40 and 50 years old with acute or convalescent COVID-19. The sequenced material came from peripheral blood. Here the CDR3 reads CASSQDLGVLTSSRTDTQYF. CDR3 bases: TGTGCCAGCAGCCAAGATCTTGGGGTCCTGACTAGTTCGCGGACAGATACGCAGTATTTT.